This TCR beta chain stems from a study of T cells after yellow fever vaccination. Whole-study context: SMART-Seq v4 Ultra Low Input handled preparation of low-cell-number fractions.

Germline V gene lookup returns CDR1 DFQATT and CDR2 SNEGSKA (reference sequence). The CDR3 is 14 residues long. Synthesis of TCR cDNA relied on 5'RACE template switching, which attached a universal primer site and UMIs. TCRdb ran MiXCR on the 5' RACE reads and lists one entry per CDR3 protein. Among 500,000 to 650,000 distinct CDR3 sequences listed, roughly 12% were seen once. Notes on this clonotype: Sequence at one end of the junction differs from germline and may be a read error.

The sample consisted of PBMCs, taken on the day of the yellow fever booster vaccination. The sequence was collected from a man aged 25 to 45 who received the YFV17D yellow fever vaccine. The chain combines TRBV20-1 with TRBJ2-5; 7 positions agree with TRBD2. The DNA for the CDR3 is TGCAGTGCTAGCCCCCTAGCGGTTAAAGAGACCCTGTACTTC. It encodes CSASPLAVKETLYF.